This T cell receptor (beta chain) was profiled in a study of blood T cells in healthy people across ages. The second PCR ran 7 to 11 cycles with a sample-barcoded 5' primer and J-beta primers. Each CDR3 protein is one row after TCRdb ran MiXCR on the 5' RACE reads. The sample consists of 1.5 million to 2 million distinct CDR3 sequences, around 42% of them appearing once. This clonotype was detected only a few times. Antigen specificity is unknown. Study-level findings and limits: Older age went with lower TCR beta diversity per million T cells, in a roughly linear way. Naive CD4+ cell counts and diversity both ran higher in long-lived than in aged donors. Unknown donor CMV status possibly confounded expanded clonotype changes.

They isolated at least 6 million PBMCs from each sample. The CDR3 is 16 residues long. Germline lookup yields CDR1 LGHNA and CDR2 YSLEER. Losses at the gene ends were 3 bases for V and 6 bases for J; bases not matched to a gene: 7. This TCR was sampled from a human donor in good health. The sequencing sample was made of blood. The chain employs TRBV4-3 and TRBJ2-2; 10 bases line up with TRBD2. CDR3 in DNA: TGCGCCAGCAGCCAGGGGACTAGCGTGATGCCCGGGGAGCTGTTTTTT. Amino acids: CASSQGTSVMPGELFF.